The 21 T cell receptor beta chains below were found in one sample sequenced in a study of regulatory T cells in long-lasting Graves disease. Specified time point: newly diagnosed GD, antithyroid drugs for less than 3 months. RNA from PBMCs was the source of the TCR library. Arm-PCR of CDR3 regions with iRepertoire HTBI primers generated TCR beta libraries. TCRdb re-called the multiplex PCR reads through MiXCR, storing one row per CDR3 protein. The sample records about 350,000 distinct CDR3 sequences, around 15% being singletons. The same specimen was also included in a second study, on T cells in Graves' hyperthyroidism and ophthalmopathy.

This specimen was peripheral blood mononuclear cells (PBMCs), taken at new diagnosis, from a patient treated with antithyroid drugs. The receptors shown here come from a woman younger than 30 with Graves disease.

The chain joins TRBV19 to TRBJ2-5; 8 bases fit TRBD2. Trimming took 5 bases from V and 4 from J; bases not matched to a gene: 9. Germline CDR1 is LNHDA and CDR2 is SQIVND (reference sequence). The CDR3 runs 15 residues. The CDR3 DNA reads as TGTGCCAGTAGTCTTCGAGCGGGAGATCGAGAGACCCAGTACTTC. Protein: CASSLRAGDRETQYF. Full variable domain (remainder filled in from reference TRBV19 and TRBJ2-5): DGGITQSPKYLFRKEGQNVTLSCEQNLNHDAMYWYRQDPGQGLRLIYYSQIVNDFQKGDIAEGYSVSREKKESFPLTVTSAQKNPTAFYLCASSLRAGDRETQYFGPGTRLLVL.

The chain is built from TRBV19 and TRBJ1-1; maybe TRBD1 (5 bases). This CDR3 has 16 residues. V lost 7 bases to trimming and J lost 1 base, with 19 bases between them. From germline, CDR1 is LNHDA and CDR2 SQIVND (reference sequence). The CDR3 region is CASIPQGASRNTEAFF. CDR3 DNA sequence: TGTGCCAGTATCCCTCAGGGAGCCAGCCGGAACACTGAAGCTTTCTTT.

With regard to this clonotype: This sequence may be a read error, since a much larger clone differs from it by one base. This chain uses TRBV7-2 with TRBJ2-3; either TRBD1 or TRBD2 may supply D (5 bases each). The J call may be incorrect, as the DNA end agrees better with TRBJ2-7. The CDR3 is 17 amino acids. Germline assignment: CDR1 SGHTA and CDR2 FQGNSA. DNA of the CDR3: TGTGCCAGCAGCTCCTTACTCTGGGACCCAACATACTACGAGCAGTACTTC. Its protein is CASSSLLWDPTYYEQYF.

Regarding this clonotype: A read error may explain this, as a much larger clone is one base away. The V gene is TRBV6-2 or TRBV6-3, the J gene TRBJ2-5; tentatively, D is TRBD1 or TRBD2 (6 bases each). The germline gives CDR1 MNHEY, CDR2 SVGEGT. The CDR3 spans 17 residues. For the CDR3, the DNA is TGTGCCAGCAGTGAAAACCCAGCAAAGGGGGGCGTGGAGACCCCGTACTTC. It specifies CASSENPAKGGVETPYF.

This clonotype has a count of ten or more. V gene TRBV14 combines with J gene TRBJ2-2; D remains ambiguous. V shed 3 bases and J shed 5 bases, with 16 bases lying between them. This CDR3 has 16 amino acids. Germline V gene data show CDR1 as SGHDN and CDR2 as FVKESK. CDR3 region: CASSHLAGAVTGELFF. The CDR3 nucleotides are TGTGCCAGCAGCCACCTCGCCGGCGCCGTGACCGGGGAGCTGTTTTTT.

This clonotype occurred many times. The rearrangement links TRBV6-1 to TRBJ2-3; the match to TRBD1 covers 9 bases. V dropped 1 base and J dropped 4; count of bases not matched to a gene: 0. The CDR3 runs 14 residues. The germline gives CDR1 MNHNS, CDR2 SASEGT. This chain's CDR3 is CASSEGQGADTQYF. In DNA form, the CDR3 reads TGTGCCAGCAGTGAAGGACAGGGGGCAGATACGCAGTATTTT.

Note on this clonotype: Its ends do not fully match the called genes, so a read error is possible. CDR3 sequence (DNA): TGCGCTAGCAGCCAAGTAGGCAAAACAGCGGGCGGCGAAAAACTGTTTTTT. The encoded protein is CASSQVGKTAGGEKLFF. V gene TRBV4-1 combines with J gene TRBJ1-4; D is uncertain. The CDR3 spans 17 residues. CDR1 MGHRA and CDR2 YSYEKL come from the germline V gene.

The sample holds many counts of this clonotype. This chain connects TRBV20-1 to TRBJ1-6; tentative D call: TRBD1 (5 bases). This CDR3 is built from 14 residues. V lost 2 bases to trimming and J lost 13 bases, with 18 bases between them. CDR1 is DFQATT and CDR2 is SNEGSKA in the germline V gene (reference sequence). The CDR3 sequence is CSARTGTVSRPLHF. CDR3 nucleotide sequence: TGCAGTGCTAGAACCGGGACGGTCAGTCGGCCCCTCCACTTT.

This clonotype was seen ten or more times. V is TRBV18 and J is TRBJ2-1; 9 positions agree with TRBD2. The CDR3 is 15 amino acids. Trimming at V came to 6 bases and at J to 7 bases, leaving 10 bases not matched to a gene. Germline CDR1 KGHSH, CDR2 LQKENI. CDR3 bases: TGTGCCAGCTCCATAGGAGCTAGCGGGAAAAATGAGCAGTTCTTC. Translated, it gives CASSIGASGKNEQFF.

This clonotype has at least ten counts. The chain recombines TRBV6-1 with TRBJ1-2; a possible D gene is TRBD1 (5 bases). The germline V gene has CDR1 MNHNS and CDR2 SASEGT. The CDR3 sequence is 18 residues long. The V gene lost 1 base and the J gene lost 2 bases, with 20 bases spanning the gap. The CDR3 loop reads CASSEGRSLGLWNYGYTF. CDR3 nucleotide sequence: TGTGCCAGCAGTGAAGGGAGAAGCTTGGGACTCTGGAACTATGGCTACACCTTC.

This clonotype was seen at least ten times. The rearrangement links TRBV20-1 to TRBJ1-1, with D maybe TRBD1 (5 bases). The CDR3 runs to 14 residues. Germline V CDR1 and CDR2: DFQATT, SNEGSKA (reference sequence). The germline V and J ends were trimmed by 4 bases and 2 bases, with 14 bases remaining between them. CDR3 nucleotide sequence: TGCAGTGCTATCCCCGGGGACTCTAACACTGAAGCTTTCTTT. Translated: CSAIPGDSNTEAFF.

A word on this clonotype: A read error is possible here, since a much larger clone lies one base away. The chain combines TRBV6-1 with TRBJ2-2; unclear D gene. V lost 0 bases, J lost 4 bases, and 6 bases lay in between. This CDR3 contains 14 residues. The germline CDR1 and CDR2 sequences are MNHNS and SASEGT. CDR3 in amino acids: CASSEAGPTGELFF. The DNA of the CDR3 is TGTGCCAGCAGTGAAGCAGGGCCCACCGGGGAGCTGTTTTTT.

As DNA, the CDR3 is TGTGCCAGCAGCTTAGTCCCGGGTGAGCAGTTCTTC. Residues: CASSLVPGEQFF. The chain joins TRBV11-2 to TRBJ2-1; D remains ambiguous. Trimming took off 1 base at V and 9 bases at J, with 7 bases between the two ends. Germline CDR1 and CDR2: SGHAT and FQNNGV. The CDR3 is made up of 12 amino acids.

Of note for this clonotype: This sequence may be a read error, since a much larger clone differs from it by one base. The V and J genes are TRBV5-1 and TRBJ1-1; unclear D gene. Germline CDR1 SGHRS, CDR2 YFSETQ. This CDR3 has 17 amino acids. CDR3 sequence (DNA): TGCGCCAGCAGCTTAACGGTCAGGTCGGGTGTGAACACTGAAGGTTTCTTT. Translation gives CASSLTVRSGVNTEGFF.

The table lists this clonotype with many counts. The rearrangement joins TRBV6-5 to TRBJ2-7; 8 nucleotides align to TRBD2. Losses at the gene ends were 4 bases for V and 7 bases for J; bases not matched to a gene: 15. Germline CDR1 reads MNHEY; CDR2 reads SVGAGI. The CDR3 has 16 residues. CDR3 sequence: CASSSPVVAGPAEQYF. The CDR3 coding sequence is TGTGCCAGCAGTTCCCCAGTGGTAGCGGGACCCGCGGAGCAGTACTTC.

The sample holds many counts of this clonotype. The chain couples TRBV5-1 to TRBJ2-5; the D gene is possibly TRBD2 (5 bases). Trimming removed 0 bases at V and 2 bases at J, with 8 bases between. Germline V gene sequence: CDR1 SGHRS, CDR2 YFSETQ. CDR3 size: 14 residues. CDR3 sequence: CASSLGRSQETQYF. The CDR3 nucleotides read TGCGCCAGCAGCTTGGGGAGGTCTCAAGAGACCCAGTACTTC.

This clonotype was seen ten or more times. The chain has TRBV12-3 or TRBV12-4 and TRBJ2-7, with 9 bases fitting TRBD1. The CDR3 has 15 residues. After removal of 4 bases from V and 1 base from J, the junction contained 5 bases not matched to a gene. CDR3: CASSSGTGQSYEQYF. The CDR3 bases are TGTGCCAGCAGTTCCGGGACAGGGCAATCCTACGAGCAGTACTTC.

This clonotype was counted ten times or more. The V and J genes are TRBV7-8 and TRBJ1-2, with D unclear. V was pared by 1 base and J by 8 bases, with 14 bases between. Germline V gene data show CDR1 as SGHVS and CDR2 as FQNEAQ. This CDR3 is 14 amino acids long. DNA for the CDR3: TGTGCCAGCAGCTTAGGTTGGCAAGACCGGGGCTACACCTTC. This sequence encodes CASSLGWQDRGYTF.

The gene calls are TRBV27 and TRBJ2-5; the D gene is possibly TRBD1 (6 bases). This CDR3 is 15 amino acids long. V was shortened by 0 bases and J by 5 bases, with 13 bases between the two germline ends. Germline values: CDR1 MNHEY, CDR2 SMNVEV (reference sequence). CDR3 region: CASSLSGTRSETQYF. In DNA, the CDR3 is TGTGCCAGCAGTTTATCCGGGACACGGTCGGAGACCCAGTACTTC.

This clonotype came up many times. The rearrangement joins TRBV30 to TRBJ1-5, with D perhaps TRBD1 (6 bases). V lost 1 base to trimming and J lost 2 bases, with 12 bases between them. The CDR3 has 15 residues. CDR1 is GTSNPN and CDR2 is SVGIG in the germline V gene (reference sequence). CDR3 protein: CAWSGGQLGNQPQHF. In DNA form, the CDR3 reads TGTGCCTGGAGTGGGGGGCAGCTGGGCAATCAGCCCCAGCATTTT.

The chain joins TRBV2 to TRBJ2-2, with TRBD2 identical over 8 bases. After removal of 2 bases from V and 4 bases from J, the junction contained 12 bases not matched to a gene. Germline assignment: CDR1 SNHLY and CDR2 FYNNEI. The CDR3 is 18 residues long. For the CDR3, the DNA is TGTGCCAGCAGTGAATGGTCCGGCCCGGGGGGGGTCACCGGGGAGCTGTTTTTT. It specifies CASSEWSGPGGVTGELFF.